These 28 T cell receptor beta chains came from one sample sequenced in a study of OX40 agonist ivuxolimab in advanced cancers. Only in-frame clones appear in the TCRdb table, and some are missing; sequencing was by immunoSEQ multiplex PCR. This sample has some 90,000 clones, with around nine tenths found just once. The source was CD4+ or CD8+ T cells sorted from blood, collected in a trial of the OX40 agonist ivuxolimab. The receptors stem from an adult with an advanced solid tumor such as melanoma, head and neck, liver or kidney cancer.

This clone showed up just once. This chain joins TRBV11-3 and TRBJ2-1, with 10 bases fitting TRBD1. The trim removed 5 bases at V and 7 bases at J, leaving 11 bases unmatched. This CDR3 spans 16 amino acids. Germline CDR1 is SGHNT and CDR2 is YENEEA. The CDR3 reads CASSQGPGTGVNEQFF. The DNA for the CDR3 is TGTGCCAGCAGCCAGGGCCCCGGGACAGGGGTGAATGAGCAGTTCTTC.

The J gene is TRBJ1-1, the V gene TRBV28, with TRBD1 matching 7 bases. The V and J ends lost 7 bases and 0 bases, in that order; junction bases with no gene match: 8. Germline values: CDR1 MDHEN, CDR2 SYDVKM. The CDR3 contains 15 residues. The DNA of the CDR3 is TGTGCCAGCACGCACAGAGGGGGCCTGAACACTGAAGCTTTCTTT. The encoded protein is CASTHRGGLNTEAFF.

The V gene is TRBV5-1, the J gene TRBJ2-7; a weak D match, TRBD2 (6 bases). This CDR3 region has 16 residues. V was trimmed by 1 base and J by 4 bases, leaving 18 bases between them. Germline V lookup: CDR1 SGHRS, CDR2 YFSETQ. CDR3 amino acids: CASSLPSGSRNYEQYF. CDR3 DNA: TGCGCCAGCAGCTTGCCGTCCGGGAGCAGGAATTACGAGCAGTACTTC.

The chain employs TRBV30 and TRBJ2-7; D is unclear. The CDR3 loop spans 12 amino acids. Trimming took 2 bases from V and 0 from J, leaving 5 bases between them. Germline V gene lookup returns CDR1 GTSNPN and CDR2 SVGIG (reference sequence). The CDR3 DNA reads TGTGCCTGGAGTACCAGCTCCTACGAGCAGTACTTC. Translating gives CAWSTSSYEQYF.

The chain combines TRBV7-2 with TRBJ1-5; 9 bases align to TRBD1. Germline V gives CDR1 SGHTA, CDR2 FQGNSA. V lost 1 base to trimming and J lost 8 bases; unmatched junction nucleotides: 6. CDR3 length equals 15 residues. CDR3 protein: CASSLEGTGWEPQHF. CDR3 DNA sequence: TGTGCCAGCAGCTTAGAGGGGACAGGGTGGGAGCCCCAGCATTTT.

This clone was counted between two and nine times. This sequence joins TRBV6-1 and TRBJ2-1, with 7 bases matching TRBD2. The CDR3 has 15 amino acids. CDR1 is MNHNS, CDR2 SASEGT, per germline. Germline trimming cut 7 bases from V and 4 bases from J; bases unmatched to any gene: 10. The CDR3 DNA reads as TGTGCCAGCAACACAGCGGGGCTTCCATACAATGAGCAGTTCTTC. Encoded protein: CASNTAGLPYNEQFF.

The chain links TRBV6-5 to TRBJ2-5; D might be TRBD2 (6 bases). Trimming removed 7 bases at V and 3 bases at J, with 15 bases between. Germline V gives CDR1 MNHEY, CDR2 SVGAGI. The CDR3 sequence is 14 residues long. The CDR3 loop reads CASTERAGEETQYF. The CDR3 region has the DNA TGTGCCAGCACAGAGCGGGCCGGCGAAGAGACCCAGTACTTC.

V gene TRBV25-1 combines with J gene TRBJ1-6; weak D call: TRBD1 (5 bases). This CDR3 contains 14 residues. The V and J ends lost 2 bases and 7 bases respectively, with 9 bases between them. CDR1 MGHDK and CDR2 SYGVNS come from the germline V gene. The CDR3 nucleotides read TGTGCCAGCAGTGAAGCAGGGTCCAATTCACCCCTCCACTTT. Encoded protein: CASSEAGSNSPLHF. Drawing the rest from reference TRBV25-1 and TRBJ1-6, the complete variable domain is EADIYQTPRYLVIGTGKKITLECSQTMGHDKMYWYQQDPGMELHLIHYSYGVNSTEKGDLSSESTVSRIRTEHFPLTLESARPSHTSQYLCASSEAGSNSPLHFGNGTRLTVT.

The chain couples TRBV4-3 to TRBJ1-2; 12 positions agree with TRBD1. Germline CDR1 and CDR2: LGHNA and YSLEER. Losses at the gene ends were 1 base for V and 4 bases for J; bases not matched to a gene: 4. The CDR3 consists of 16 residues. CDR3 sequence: CASSQAGTGGGYGYTF. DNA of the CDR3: TGCGCCAGCAGCCAAGCCGGGACAGGGGGCGGCTATGGCTACACCTTC.

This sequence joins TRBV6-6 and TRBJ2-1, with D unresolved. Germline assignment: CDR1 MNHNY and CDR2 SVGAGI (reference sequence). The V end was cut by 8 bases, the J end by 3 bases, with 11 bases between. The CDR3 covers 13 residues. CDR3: CASGNSLYNEQFF. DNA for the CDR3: TGTGCCAGCGGAAACAGTCTCTACAATGAGCAGTTCTTC.

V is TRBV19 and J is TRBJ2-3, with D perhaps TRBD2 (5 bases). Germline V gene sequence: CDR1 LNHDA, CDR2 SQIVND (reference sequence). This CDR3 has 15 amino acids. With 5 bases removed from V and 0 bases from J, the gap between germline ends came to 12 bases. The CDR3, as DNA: TGTGCCAGTAGTGCCCCCCGCGGGAGCACAGATACGCAGTATTTT. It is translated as CASSAPRGSTDTQYF.

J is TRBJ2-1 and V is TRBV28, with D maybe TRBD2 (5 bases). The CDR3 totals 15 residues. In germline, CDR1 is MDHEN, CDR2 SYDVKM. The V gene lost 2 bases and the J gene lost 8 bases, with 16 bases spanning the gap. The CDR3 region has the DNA TGTGCCAGCAGTTTACCGGGAACTCGCATTGATGAGCAGTTCTTC. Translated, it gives CASSLPGTRIDEQFF.

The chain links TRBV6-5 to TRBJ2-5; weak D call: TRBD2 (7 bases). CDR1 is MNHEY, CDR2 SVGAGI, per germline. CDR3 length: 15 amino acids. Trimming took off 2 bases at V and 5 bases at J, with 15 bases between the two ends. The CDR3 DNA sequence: TGTGCCAGCAGTTACGGGGGGGGCGCCTGGGAGACCCAGTACTTC. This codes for CASSYGGGAWETQYF.

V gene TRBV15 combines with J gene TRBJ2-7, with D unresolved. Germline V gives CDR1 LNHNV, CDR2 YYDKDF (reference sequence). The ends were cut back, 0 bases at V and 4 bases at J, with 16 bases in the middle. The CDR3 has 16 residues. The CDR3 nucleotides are TGTGCCACCAGCAGAGAATATTCTTCGCCCACTTACGAGCAGTACTTC. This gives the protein CATSREYSSPTYEQYF. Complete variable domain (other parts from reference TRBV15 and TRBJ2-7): DAMVIQNPRYQVTQFGKPVTLSCSQTLNHNVMYWYQQKSSQAPKLLFHYYDKDFNNEADTPDNFQSRRPNTSFCFLDIRSPGLGDTAMYLCATSREYSSPTYEQYFGPGTRLTVT.

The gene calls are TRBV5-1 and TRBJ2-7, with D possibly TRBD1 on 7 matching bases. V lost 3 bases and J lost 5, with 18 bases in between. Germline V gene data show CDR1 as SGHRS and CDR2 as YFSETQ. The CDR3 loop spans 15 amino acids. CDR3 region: CASSSPGGLLHEQYF. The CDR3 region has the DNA TGCGCCAGCAGCTCCCCAGGGGGGCTGTTACACGAGCAGTACTTC.

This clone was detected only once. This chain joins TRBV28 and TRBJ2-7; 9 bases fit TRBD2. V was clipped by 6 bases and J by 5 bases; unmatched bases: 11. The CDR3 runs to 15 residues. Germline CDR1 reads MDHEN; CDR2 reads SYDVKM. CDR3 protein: CASRPTNSGGNEQYF. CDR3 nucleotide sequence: TGTGCCAGCAGACCTACCAATAGCGGGGGCAACGAGCAGTACTTC. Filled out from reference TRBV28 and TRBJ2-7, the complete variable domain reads DVKVTQSSRYLVKRTGEKVFLECVQDMDHENMFWYRQDPGLGLRLIYFSYDVKMKEKGDIPEGYSVSREKKERFSLILESASTNQTSMYLCASRPTNSGGNEQYFGPGTRLTVT.

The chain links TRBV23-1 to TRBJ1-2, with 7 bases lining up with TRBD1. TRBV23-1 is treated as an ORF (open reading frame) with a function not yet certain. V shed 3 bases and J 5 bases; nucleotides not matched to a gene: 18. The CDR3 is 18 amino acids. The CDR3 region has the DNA TGCGCCAGCAGTCAGAGGGACAGTGGGTCTAGTTCTAGGTATGGCTACACCTTC. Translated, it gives CASSQRDSGSSSRYGYTF.

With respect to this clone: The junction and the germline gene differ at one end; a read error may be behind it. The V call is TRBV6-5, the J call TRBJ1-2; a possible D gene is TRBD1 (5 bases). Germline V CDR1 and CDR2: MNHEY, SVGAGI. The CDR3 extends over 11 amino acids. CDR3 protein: CATSYGGGYTF. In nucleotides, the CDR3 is TGTGCCACCAGTTACGGGGGTGGCTACACCTTC.

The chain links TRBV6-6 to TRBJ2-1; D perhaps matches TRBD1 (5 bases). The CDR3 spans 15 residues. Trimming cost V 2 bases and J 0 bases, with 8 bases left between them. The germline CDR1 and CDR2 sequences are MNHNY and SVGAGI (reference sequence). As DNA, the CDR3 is TGTGCCAGCAGTTACGGGGCGAGCTCCTACAATGAGCAGTTCTTC. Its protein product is CASSYGASSYNEQFF.

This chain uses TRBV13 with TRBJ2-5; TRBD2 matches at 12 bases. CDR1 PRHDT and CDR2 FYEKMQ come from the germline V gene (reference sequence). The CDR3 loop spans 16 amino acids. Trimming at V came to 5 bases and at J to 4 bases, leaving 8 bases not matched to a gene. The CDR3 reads CASSPRLAGVGETQYF. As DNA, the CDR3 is TGTGCCAGCAGCCCCAGACTAGCGGGAGTGGGAGAGACCCAGTACTTC.

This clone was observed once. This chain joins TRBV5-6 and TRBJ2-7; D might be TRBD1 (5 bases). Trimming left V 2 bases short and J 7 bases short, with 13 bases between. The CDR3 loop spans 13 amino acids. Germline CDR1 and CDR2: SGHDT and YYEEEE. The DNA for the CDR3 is TGTGCCAGCAGCTTCCAGGGTCTTTGGGAGCAGTACTTC. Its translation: CASSFQGLWEQYF.

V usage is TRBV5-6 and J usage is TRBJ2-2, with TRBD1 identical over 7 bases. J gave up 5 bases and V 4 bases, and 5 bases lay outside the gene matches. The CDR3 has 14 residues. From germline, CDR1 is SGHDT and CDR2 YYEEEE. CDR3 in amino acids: CASSVTGRTGELFF. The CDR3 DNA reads TGTGCCAGCAGCGTGACAGGGCGTACCGGGGAGCTGTTTTTT.

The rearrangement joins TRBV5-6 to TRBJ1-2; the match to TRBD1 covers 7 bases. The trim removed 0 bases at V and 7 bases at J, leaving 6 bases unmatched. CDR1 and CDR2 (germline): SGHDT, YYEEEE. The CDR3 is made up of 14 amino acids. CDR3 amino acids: CASSLVEGAAGYTF. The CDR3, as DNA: TGTGCCAGCAGCTTGGTGGAGGGGGCAGCTGGCTACACCTTC.

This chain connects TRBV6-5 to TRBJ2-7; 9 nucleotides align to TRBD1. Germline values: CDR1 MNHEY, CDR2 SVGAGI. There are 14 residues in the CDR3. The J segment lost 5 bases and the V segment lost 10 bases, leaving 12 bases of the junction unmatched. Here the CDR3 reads CATREGQGMDEQYF. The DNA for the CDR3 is TGTGCCACCAGGGAAGGACAGGGGATGGACGAGCAGTACTTC.

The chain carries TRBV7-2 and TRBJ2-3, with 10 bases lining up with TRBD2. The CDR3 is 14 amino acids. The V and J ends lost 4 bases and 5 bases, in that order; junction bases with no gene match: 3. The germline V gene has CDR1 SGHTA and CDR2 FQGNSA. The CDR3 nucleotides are TGTGCCAGCAGCTCGGCTAGCGGGAGAGATACGCAGTATTTT. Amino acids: CASSSASGRDTQYF.

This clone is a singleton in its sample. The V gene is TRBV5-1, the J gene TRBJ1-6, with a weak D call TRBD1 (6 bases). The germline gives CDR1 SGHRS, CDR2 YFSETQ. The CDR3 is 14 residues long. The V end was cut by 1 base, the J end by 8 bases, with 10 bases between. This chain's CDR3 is CASSLTGRYSPLHF. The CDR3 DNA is TGCGCCAGCAGCTTGACAGGGAGGTATTCACCCCTCCACTTT.

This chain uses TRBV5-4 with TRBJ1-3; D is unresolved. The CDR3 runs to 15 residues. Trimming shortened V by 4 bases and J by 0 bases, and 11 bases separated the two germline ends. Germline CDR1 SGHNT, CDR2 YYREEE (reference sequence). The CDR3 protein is CASSPPPGSGNTIYF. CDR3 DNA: TGTGCCAGCAGCCCGCCCCCCGGCTCTGGAAACACCATATATTTT.

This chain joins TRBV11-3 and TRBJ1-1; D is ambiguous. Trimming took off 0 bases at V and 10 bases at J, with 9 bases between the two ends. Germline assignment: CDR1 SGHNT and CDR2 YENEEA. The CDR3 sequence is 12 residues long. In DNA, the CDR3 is TGTGCCAGCAGCTTAGATGGGCCGGGAGCTTTCTTT. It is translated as CASSLDGPGAFF.